This entry describes one TCR beta chain. The sample belongs to a study of T cell changes during pregnancy in multiple sclerosis. The CDR3 contains 16 residues. Germline V gene sequence: CDR1 MRHNA, CDR2 SNTAGT. Trimming removed 8 bases from V and 4 bases from J; junction bases left unmatched: 15. TCRdb keeps only in-frame clones here, not all; method: immunoSEQ multiplex PCR. The profile covers 8,600 or so clones, with about 85% appearing a single time and around 9.6% taken by the ten largest. The chain uses TRBV6-4 and TRBJ2-3; 7 bases match TRBD2. The sequence came from a female donor in good health, enrolled as a control in a pregnancy study. The specimen comprised CD8+ T cells from peripheral blood mononuclear cells, sampled in the first trimester of pregnancy. CDR3: CASSSETGGGPDTQYF. CDR3 DNA sequence: TGTGCCAGCTCATCAGAAACGGGGGGTGGGCCAGATACGCAGTATTTT.